One and the same sample provided the 29 T cell receptor beta chains below, sequenced in a study of cytomegalovirus exposure and HLA in healthy donors. Measured with immunoSEQ multiplex PCR; TCRdb has only the in-frame clones, and not every one. This sample has over 200,000 clones, with approximately 86% found just once. The sample consisted of PBMCs. These receptors all come from a woman aged 18-30 years in good health and CMV-seronegative.

In its sample, this clone was seen a few times. The gene calls are TRBV7-3 and TRBJ1-1, with D perhaps matching TRBD1 (6 bases). Germline-derived CDR1 and CDR2 are SGHTA and FQGTGA. The CDR3 extends over 13 amino acids. Deletions cut 3 bases from V and 1 base from J, with 6 bases between. CDR3 bases: TGTGCCAGCAGCTTGACAGGGAACACTGAAGCTTTCTTT. Its protein is CASSLTGNTEAFF.

The gene calls are TRBV5-1 and TRBJ2-7, with 7 bases fitting TRBD2. This CDR3 spans 17 amino acids. The V and J ends lost 4 bases and 5 bases, in that order; junction bases with no gene match: 18. From germline, CDR1 is SGHRS and CDR2 YFSETQ. This CDR3 is CASSPRGLVAGPHEQYF. The DNA for the CDR3 is TGCGCCAGCAGCCCCCGGGGTCTGGTAGCGGGTCCCCACGAGCAGTACTTC.

Written as DNA, the CDR3 is TGTGCCTGGATGGGACAGGGAGAGACCCAGTACTTC. This gives the protein CAWMGQGETQYF. The chain is built from TRBV30 and TRBJ2-5; 9 positions match TRBD1. The germline CDR1 and CDR2 sequences are GTSNPN and SVGIG (reference sequence). The CDR3 is made up of 12 amino acids. V shed 4 bases, J shed 4 bases, and the junction held 1 base outside the gene matches.

The chain couples TRBV6-1 to TRBJ1-2; D possibly corresponds to TRBD1 (6 bases). This CDR3 comprises 15 residues. Trimming left V 2 bases short and J 6 bases short, with 16 bases between. CDR1 is MNHNS and CDR2 is SASEGT in the germline V gene. In DNA, the CDR3 is TGTGCCAGCAGTGAACCGGACAGTGCTTATGATGGCTACACCTTC. This translates into CASSEPDSAYDGYTF.

In its sample, this clone was seen once. The CDR3: CASSRSQQDYGYTF. The CDR3 DNA sequence: TGTGCCAGCTCCCGATCCCAACAGGACTATGGCTACACCTTC. The chain links TRBV18 to TRBJ1-2; possible D gene TRBD1, 5 bases. The CDR3 is 14 residues long. CDR1 is KGHSH, CDR2 LQKENI, per germline. V was pared by 6 bases and J by 3 bases, with 14 bases between.

The gene calls are TRBV28 and TRBJ2-2; 13 bases are shared with TRBD2. Germline trimming cut 4 bases from V and 5 bases from J; bases unmatched to any gene: 13. The CDR3 is made up of 19 amino acids. CDR1 MDHEN and CDR2 SYDVKM come from the germline V gene. The CDR3 loop is CASSSGTSGIFLRTGELFF. The CDR3 DNA follows: TGTGCCAGCAGTTCCGGGACTAGCGGGATCTTTCTCCGGACCGGGGAGCTGTTTTTT.

V usage is TRBV28 and J usage is TRBJ2-7; D perhaps matches TRBD1 (6 bases). The ends were cut back, 5 bases at V and 0 bases at J, with 11 bases in the middle. The CDR3 is 14 amino acids. Per germline, CDR1 MDHEN and CDR2 SYDVKM. This chain's CDR3 is CASSMTGSSYEQYF. CDR3 DNA sequence: TGTGCCAGCAGTATGACAGGCAGCTCCTACGAGCAGTACTTC. The variable domain in full, with the rest retrieved from reference TRBV28 and TRBJ2-7, is DVKVTQSSRYLVKRTGEKVFLECVQDMDHENMFWYRQDPGLGLRLIYFSYDVKMKEKGDIPEGYSVSREKKERFSLILESASTNQTSMYLCASSMTGSSYEQYFGPGTRLTVT.

This clone was recorded a few times. This chain links TRBV2 with TRBJ2-7; 10 bases fit TRBD2. The CDR3 consists of 15 residues. Trimming took 6 bases from V and 1 from J; bases not matched to a gene: 6. Germline V gene sequence: CDR1 SNHLY, CDR2 FYNNEI. CDR3 nucleotides: TGTGCCAGCAGCCGACTAGCGGGTGCTTCCTACGAGCAGTACTTC. Its protein product is CASSRLAGASYEQYF.

The chain carries TRBV30 and TRBJ2-2; 10 bases map to TRBD2. The CDR3 spans 14 residues. V lost 4 bases, J lost 7 bases, and 6 bases stayed unmatched. Germline V gives CDR1 GTSNPN, CDR2 SVGIG (reference sequence). CDR3 in amino acids: CAWTGTSEGGELFF. The DNA for the CDR3 is TGTGCCTGGACAGGGACTAGCGAAGGCGGGGAGCTGTTTTTT.

CDR3 in DNA: TGTGCCATCAGTGATATCCAGCGTGCCTACGAGCAGTACTTC. Amino acids: CAISDIQRAYEQYF. The chain has TRBV10-3 and TRBJ2-7; D gene ambiguous. The V end was cut by 3 bases, the J end by 2 bases, with 11 bases between. The CDR3 has 14 amino acids. Germline V gives CDR1 ENHRY, CDR2 SYGVKD.

About this clone itself: An end of the junction differs from the germline gene, which may be a read error. CDR3 residues: CATSGDRGMGEQYF. The CDR3, as DNA: TGTGCCACCAGCGGAGACAGGGGCATGGGCGAGCAGTACTTC. The chain combines TRBV15 with TRBJ2-7, with 8 bases matching TRBD1. Germline lookup yields CDR1 LNHNV and CDR2 YYDKDF (reference sequence). CDR3 size: 14 residues.

V gene TRBV18 combines with J gene TRBJ2-7, with 10 positions matching TRBD1. This CDR3 contains 12 residues. Germline CDR1 is KGHSH and CDR2 is LQKENI. The trim removed 6 bases at V and 6 bases at J, leaving 2 bases unmatched. The CDR3 nucleotides are TGTGCCAGCTCCGGGACAGGGGTCGAGCAGTACTTC. Translating gives CASSGTGVEQYF.

The gene calls are TRBV7-9 and TRBJ1-4; maybe TRBD1 (6 bases). The CDR3 length is 15 residues. Trimming removed 1 base at V and 7 bases at J, with 13 bases between. CDR1 and CDR2 from the germline V gene are SEHNR and FQNEAQ (reference sequence). The CDR3 sequence is CASSLVTGPSEKLFF. The CDR3 coding sequence is TGTGCCAGCAGCTTAGTCACAGGGCCGTCTGAAAAACTGTTTTTT.

The V call is TRBV27, the J call TRBJ2-7; 11 bases agree with TRBD1. The CDR3 is 16 amino acids. Germline V lookup: CDR1 MNHEY, CDR2 SMNVEV (reference sequence). V lost 5 bases to trimming and J lost 5 bases; unmatched junction nucleotides: 11. CDR3 sequence (DNA): TGTGCCAGCAGTCCCCAAGGACAGGGGGCGGCCCACGAGCAGTACTTC. Protein product: CASSPQGQGAAHEQYF.

V gene TRBV10-3 combines with J gene TRBJ2-5, with D unclear. This CDR3 comprises 15 residues. CDR1 is ENHRY and CDR2 is SYGVKD in the germline V gene. Trimming took off 2 bases at V and 2 bases at J, with 12 bases between the two ends. The CDR3 DNA reads as TGTGCCATCAGTGAGATGGGCACAGATCAAGAGACCCAGTACTTC. Its translation is CAISEMGTDQETQYF.

V gene TRBV30 combines with J gene TRBJ1-4; D possibly corresponds to TRBD1 (5 bases). Germline assignment: CDR1 GTSNPN and CDR2 SVGIG (reference sequence). V lost 8 bases and J 8 bases, leaving 15 bases between the germline ends. The CDR3 has 12 residues. The CDR3 protein is CAGGSWEEKLFF. The CDR3, as DNA: TGTGCCGGGGGGTCGTGGGAGGAAAAACTGTTTTTT.

The chain recombines TRBV27 with TRBJ2-7, with TRBD1 identical over 7 bases. The CDR3 runs to 15 residues. From germline, CDR1 is MNHEY and CDR2 SMNVEV (reference sequence). V shed 8 bases and J 3 bases; nucleotides not matched to a gene: 13. Here the CDR3 reads CASPKQGVLDYEQYF. CDR3 coding DNA: TGTGCCAGCCCCAAGCAGGGGGTCCTAGACTACGAGCAGTACTTC.

This chain connects TRBV29-1 to TRBJ2-7, with 7 positions matching TRBD1. Germline V gene lookup returns CDR1 SQVTM and CDR2 ANQGSEA. CDR3 length: 16 residues. V trimming: 7 bases; J trimming: 5 bases; junction bases outside the gene matches: 20. The CDR3 nucleotides are TGCAGCGGAGGGTACGTTTCGCCGGGACAGTTCCACGAGCAGTACTTC. Its translation is CSGGYVSPGQFHEQYF.

CDR3 bases: TGTGCCAGCAGCGTAGACCCTACTAGCGGGATATACAATGAGCAGTTCTTC. Residues: CASSVDPTSGIYNEQFF. V is TRBV9 and J is TRBJ2-1, with 10 bases lining up with TRBD2. The CDR3 sequence is 17 residues long. With 0 bases clipped from V and 4 bases from J, the junction kept 7 bases outside the gene matches. CDR1 SGDLS and CDR2 YYNGEE come from the germline V gene. Full variable domain (rest looked up from reference TRBV9 and TRBJ2-1): DSGVTQTPKHLITATGQRVTLRCSPRSGDLSVYWYQQSLDQGLQFLIQYYNGEERAKGNILERFSAQQFPDLHSELNLSSLELGDSALYFCASSVDPTSGIYNEQFFGPGTRLTVL.

The chain combines TRBV10-3 with TRBJ2-7, with D tentatively TRBD2 (5 bases). In germline, CDR1 is ENHRY, CDR2 SYGVKD. Trimming left V 6 bases short and J 2 bases short, with 17 bases between. There are 15 residues in the CDR3. The CDR3 here is CAISVSREPAYEQYF. The CDR3 nucleotides are TGTGCCATCAGCGTCTCGAGGGAGCCAGCCTACGAGCAGTACTTC.

The chain joins TRBV19 to TRBJ2-5, with 8 bases that match TRBD2. Germline CDR1 and CDR2: LNHDA and SQIVND (reference sequence). The CDR3 runs 14 residues. V lost 3 bases and J lost 5; bases outside the gene matches: 5. This CDR3 reads CASSISGNEETQYF. The CDR3 region has the DNA TGTGCCAGTAGTATTAGCGGGAACGAGGAGACCCAGTACTTC.

This sequence joins TRBV4-3 and TRBJ1-2; D possibly corresponds to TRBD1 (6 bases). V was clipped by 1 base and J by 0 bases, with 6 bases between them. The germline gives CDR1 LGHNA, CDR2 YSLEER. This CDR3 comprises 14 residues. In DNA form, the CDR3 reads TGCGCCAGCAGCCAAGGACAGGCTAACTATGGCTACACCTTC. Translation: CASSQGQANYGYTF.

This chain's CDR3 is CASFKPTWGLHSGRANNEQFF. In DNA, the CDR3 is TGTGCCAGCTTTAAACCCACCTGGGGTCTTCATAGCGGGAGGGCCAATAATGAGCAGTTCTTC. J is TRBJ2-1 and V is TRBV7-6; TRBD2 agrees at 11 bases. Germline CDR1 reads SGHVS; CDR2 reads FNYEAQ. The V gene end was trimmed by 8 bases and the J gene end by 7 bases; junction bases not matched to a gene: 28. The CDR3 sequence is 21 residues long.

The gene calls are TRBV10-3 and TRBJ2-3, with D maybe TRBD2 (6 bases). Germline V gives CDR1 ENHRY, CDR2 SYGVKD. There are 14 residues in the CDR3. V shed 3 bases and J shed 6 bases, with 13 bases lying between them. CDR3 nucleotide sequence: TGTGCCATCAGTGATCGGGACTCTATCGATACGCAGTATTTT. Translating it yields CAISDRDSIDTQYF.

The chain uses TRBV2 and TRBJ1-5, with 7 bases aligning to TRBD1. V was clipped by 6 bases and J by 4 bases; unmatched bases: 6. In germline, CDR1 is SNHLY, CDR2 FYNNEI. The CDR3 loop spans 14 amino acids. The CDR3 region has the DNA TGTGCCAGCAGAGGGGGCGAGGGTAATCAGCCCCAGCATTTT. This gives the protein CASRGGEGNQPQHF.

V gene TRBV5-1 combines with J gene TRBJ2-1, with D possibly matching TRBD2 (6 bases). V lost 3 bases, J lost 1 base, and 20 bases lay in between. Germline V gene data show CDR1 as SGHRS and CDR2 as YFSETQ. The CDR3 length is 18 residues. The CDR3 DNA follows: TGCGCCAGCAGCTCGGCCCCTACTAGCTCCACTTCCTACAATGAGCAGTTCTTC. Amino acid sequence: CASSSAPTSSTSYNEQFF.

This sequence joins TRBV27 and TRBJ2-2; D may be TRBD1 (5 bases). The CDR3 covers 15 residues. The germline V gene encodes CDR1 MNHEY and CDR2 SMNVEV (reference sequence). V was cut by 5 bases and J by 3 bases, with 13 bases left in between. The CDR3 protein is CASSTQGFDTGELFF. For the CDR3, the DNA is TGTGCCAGCAGTACGCAGGGCTTTGACACCGGGGAGCTGTTTTTT.

CDR3 sequence: CASSDRNENIQYF. The DNA for the CDR3 is TGTGCCAGCAGTGACAGAAACGAAAACATTCAGTACTTC. This chain links TRBV25-1 with TRBJ2-4; no clear D. V was trimmed by 3 bases and J by 5 bases, leaving 8 bases between them. From germline, CDR1 is MGHDK and CDR2 SYGVNS. The CDR3 is 13 residues long.

The chain is built from TRBV30 and TRBJ1-2, with D unclear. The CDR3 runs to 11 residues. Germline V CDR1 and CDR2: GTSNPN, SVGIG (reference sequence). The germline V and J ends were trimmed by 2 bases and 4 bases, with 5 bases remaining between them. In DNA, the CDR3 is TGTGCCTGGAGTCACATCTATGGCTACACCTTC. This encodes CAWSHIYGYTF.